This is a list of T cell receptor beta chains from one sample in a study of Graves' ophthalmopathy and Graves' hyperthyroidism. MiXCR was run by TCRdb on the multiplex PCR reads, yielding one entry per CDR3 protein. The profile covers a few hundred thousand distinct CDR3 sequences, with 15% to 20% appearing a single time and about 1.6% taken by the ten largest. Sequencing was performed on peripheral blood. These receptors were taken from a woman aged 18-29 years with Graves' ophthalmopathy. The CDR3 runs from the conserved cysteine through the conserved F or W. The D gene is left open where the match is weak. Clone sizes are given selectively: once, few, many, or a class where the clone is expanded.

>TRBJ2-5|TRBV12-3/TRBV12-4|.|TRBD2
CASSPGRLAGGETQYF
TGTGCCAGCAGTCCGGGCCGACTAGCGGGGGGAGAGACCCAGTACTTC
>TRBJ2-7|TRBV11-2|many|.
CASSRKGLSEQYF
TGTGCCAGCAGCAGAAAAGGACTTAGCGAGCAGTACTTC
>TRBJ2-4|TRBV28|.|.
CASSVWVSDIQYF
TGTGCCAGCAGTGTTTGGGTTTCGGACATTCAGTACTTC
>TRBJ2-2|TRBV6-5|.|.
CASMLSANTGELFF
TGTGCCAGCATGTTATCGGCGAACACCGGGGAGCTGTTTTTT
>TRBJ1-2|TRBV7-2|many|.
CASSASRGVSYGYTF
TGTGCCAGCAGCGCGTCCCGGGGGGTGAGCTATGGCTACACCTTC
>TRBJ2-7|TRBV12-3/TRBV12-4|.|.
CASSVSGSLSYEQYF
TGTGCCAGCAGTGTAAGTGGGAGTCTAAGCTACGAGCAGTACTTC
>TRBJ2-7|TRBV27|many|TRBD1
CASSLGQGHSYEQYF
TGTGCCAGCAGTCTAGGACAGGGACACTCCTACGAGCAGTACTTC
>TRBJ2-2|TRBV7-9|many|TRBD1
CASSPPGDRARTGELFF
TGTGCCAGCAGCCCCCCTGGGGACAGGGCCCGTACCGGGGAGCTGTTTTTT
>TRBJ1-2|TRBV20-1|.|TRBD1
CSARRQGAVSYTF
TGCAGTGCTAGACGACAGGGGGCAGTGAGCTACACCTTC
>TRBJ1-5|TRBV10-3|many|.
CATQGDSNQPQHF
TGTGCCACCCAAGGGGATAGCAATCAGCCCCAGCATTTT
>TRBJ2-2|TRBV25-1|many|TRBD2
CASRDYQNTGELFF
TGTGCCAGCCGGGACTATCAGAACACCGGGGAGCTGTTTTTT
>TRBJ2-5|TRBV27|many|.
CASSLSGAIQETQYF
TGTGCCAGCAGTTTATCAGGGGCAATCCAAGAGACCCAGTACTTC
>TRBJ1-5|TRBV7-1|many|.
CASSSTTADSNQPQHF
TGTGCCAGCAGCTCCACCACGGCAGATAGCAATCAGCCCCAGCATTTT
>TRBJ1-2|TRBV27|.|TRBD1
CASSFGQGQYGYTF
TGTGCCAGCAGTTTCGGACAGGGACAATATGGCTACACCTTC
>TRBJ2-5|TRBV29-1|many|TRBD2
CSVERTSGGSQETQYF
TGCAGCGTTGAAAGAACTAGCGGGGGTTCTCAAGAGACCCAGTACTTC
>TRBJ2-5|TRBV12-3/TRBV12-4|medium-sized|TRBD1
CASNHRGLGEETQYF
TGTGCCAGCAACCACAGGGGGTTAGGAGAAGAGACCCAGTACTTC
>TRBJ2-7|TRBV20-1|many|TRBD2
CSARRGEAGFYEQYF
TGCAGTGCCCGGCGGGGGGAGGCCGGGTTCTACGAGCAGTACTTC
>TRBJ2-7|TRBV27|many|TRBD1
CASSSRQGIPSSYEQYF
TGTGCCAGCAGTTCAAGACAGGGGATCCCCAGCTCCTACGAGCAGTACTTC
>TRBJ2-7|TRBV28|.|TRBD1
CASSLSGGAVEQYF
TGTGCCAGCAGTTTATCAGGGGGCGCGGTCGAGCAGTACTTC
>TRBJ1-6|TRBV14|many|.
CASSQDPGRFLHF
TGTGCCAGCAGCCAAGATCCCGGCAGGTTTCTCCACTTT
>TRBJ2-7|TRBV29-1|many|.
CSATTGYTDEQYF
TGCAGCGCTACCACAGGGTATACGGACGAGCAGTACTTC
>TRBJ2-7|TRBV20-1|.|TRBD2
CSALPGVAGGGAYEQYF
TGCAGTGCCCTCCCCGGGGTAGCGGGAGGAGGAGCCTACGAGCAGTACTTC
>TRBJ2-2|TRBV6-1|.|TRBD1
CASSTDRVKGRGELFF
TGTGCCAGCAGCACCGACAGGGTCAAAGGCCGTGGGGAGCTGTTTTTT
>TRBJ1-1|TRBV30|many|.
CAWSVTGSTEAFF
TGTGCCTGGAGTGTAACAGGGAGCACTGAAGCTTTCTTT
>TRBJ1-3|TRBV12-3/TRBV12-4|.|.
CASSRDGSGNTIYF
TGTGCCAGCAGCCGTGACGGCTCTGGAAACACCATATATTTT
>TRBJ1-6|TRBV7-9|many|TRBD1
CASSLEVGTGYNSPLHF
TGTGCCAGCAGCTTAGAAGTGGGGACAGGTTATAATTCACCCCTCCACTTT
>TRBJ2-7|TRBV7-2|many|.
CASSLGLLSYEQYF
TGTGCCAGCAGCCTAGGACTTCTCTCCTACGAGCAGTACTTC
>TRBJ2-7|TRBV12-3/TRBV12-4|many|TRBD1
CASSSGGAYEQYF
TGTGCCAGCAGTTCAGGGGGCGCGTACGAGCAGTACTTC
>TRBJ2-5|TRBV11-2|.|.
CASSLAPGQGETQYF
TGTGCCAGCAGCTTAGCTCCAGGGCAGGGAGAGACCCAGTACTTC
>TRBJ1-1|TRBV6-5|many|TRBD1
CASSWGQQNTEAFF
TGTGCCAGCAGTTGGGGACAGCAGAACACTGAAGCTTTCTTT
>TRBJ2-7|TRBV5-1|many|.
CASNPIRLGVYEQYF
TGCGCCAGCAACCCCATTCGACTTGGGGTATACGAGCAGTACTTC
>TRBJ2-5|TRBV28|.|.
CASRSPSTLQETQYF
TGTGCCAGCCGGAGCCCGTCTACGTTACAAGAGACCCAGTACTTC
>TRBJ1-1|TRBV6-1|many|.
CASSAGQRNTEAFF
TGTGCCAGCAGTGCAGGACAGAGAAACACTGAAGCTTTCTTT
>TRBJ2-7|TRBV5-1|many|.
CASSLLVGPPYEQYF
TGCGCCAGCAGCTTGCTGGTAGGGCCGCCCTACGAGCAGTACTTC
>TRBJ2-5|TRBV4-3|many|.
CASSQARGSETQYF
TGCGCCAGCAGCCAAGCGAGGGGGAGTGAGACCCAGTACTTC
>TRBJ1-1|TRBV2|many|.
CASSDWGTEAFF
TGTGCCAGCAGTGACTGGGGGACTGAAGCTTTCTTT
>TRBJ1-1|TRBV19|many|TRBD1
CASSNPGQGADEAFF
TGTGCCAGTAGTAACCCGGGACAGGGGGCCGATGAAGCTTTCTTT
>TRBJ2-7|TRBV28|.|TRBD2
CASSPHSGRSYEQYF
TGTGCCAGCAGCCCGCATAGCGGGAGGTCCTACGAGCAGTACTTC
>TRBJ2-7|TRBV27|many|TRBD2
CASRIRTSGSYEQYF
TGTGCCAGCAGGATAAGGACTAGCGGTTCCTACGAGCAGTACTTC
>TRBJ1-6|TRBV14|few|.
CASSQDNAANSPLHF
TGTGCCAGCAGCCAAGATAATGCCGCCAATTCACCCCTCCACTTT
>TRBJ2-5|TRBV30|many|.
CAWAGEYETQYF
TGTGCCTGGGCAGGGGAGTACGAGACCCAGTACTTC
>TRBJ2-7|TRBV30|.|.
CAWSSNRAGEQYF
TGTGCCTGGAGCTCCAACAGGGCTGGCGAGCAGTACTTC
>TRBJ2-7|TRBV6-2/TRBV6-3|many|TRBD1
CASVAWDRGPYEQYF
TGTGCCAGCGTAGCATGGGACAGGGGGCCCTACGAGCAGTACTTC
>TRBJ1-5|TRBV28|.|.
CASSRGVLYQPQHF
TGTGCCAGCAGTCGAGGGGTCCTTTATCAGCCCCAGCATTTT
>TRBJ2-5|TRBV28|many|TRBD2
CASSETGLAGQETQYF
TGTGCCAGCAGTGAAACGGGACTAGCGGGACAAGAGACCCAGTACTTC
>TRBJ2-2|TRBV7-9|many|TRBD2
CASSSGGNGELFF
TGTGCCAGCAGCTCCGGGGGGAACGGGGAGCTGTTTTTT